Given below is one T cell receptor (beta chain) in context. Its recognized antigen is unknown. One base away there is no much larger clone; base qualities are not given. Each donor gave one peripheral blood draw, averaging approximately 120 mL, which was collected into heparinised tubes. Using a panel that included CD45RO, CCR7, CD25, CD127, CD95 and CD27, naive, central memory, regulatory and stem cell-like memory CD4+ T cells were sorted on a BD FACSAria II. Every sorted population had a purity above 98%. PBMCs were isolated right away by Lymphoprep density gradient centrifugation and were stained directly, without culture. So that batch effects would be minimized, each experiment stained and sorted samples in pairs, pairing one healthy donor with one patient. The sample originates from a study of beta chain features in type 1 diabetes (dated 2018 in TCRdb). General notes on the study: Mean age, gender distribution, total cell number and subset yield were not different between patients and healthy donors. The study compared TCRB repertoires of sorted circulating CD4+ T cell subsets between recently diagnosed type 1 diabetes patients and matched healthy donors. A total of 85 million to 140 million sorted cells were examined across all samples, and a strong correlation was observed between cell number per subset and RNA yield. Naive and central memory subsets were obtained from all 30 or so donors, but regulatory and stem cell-like memory subsets were isolated from only 8 patients and roughly eight healthy donors. Beyond this particular receptor, the publication reports: HLA sub-analyses involved small numbers of individuals, so any influence of HLA type on TCRB rearrangement remained unresolved. In all four CD4+ subsets, TCRB CDR3 length was moderately but significantly shorter in type 1 diabetes patients. Naive, central memory and regulatory TCRB repertoires appeared to be more similar among patients than among healthy donors. Sequencing cDNA rather than genomic DNA could over-represent highly expressing activated cells, although activation and CD3 levels did not differ between groups. Patients with type 1 diabetes made fewer insertions and deleted more nucleotides at VDJ recombination sites, implying thymic rearrangement abnormalities. Shorter templates might have been favored by PCR, but patient and control samples were amplified and corrected together, so both groups would have been affected equally by any skew.

Trimming accounts for 2 bases at V and 1 base at J, while the number of junction bases matched to no gene is 7. The CDR3 goes from the cysteine to the phenylalanine over 18 residues. The DNA shown is the 54-base CDR3, in frame from base 1. From a lookup of the germline V gene, CDR1 and CDR2 are SGHRS and YFSETQ. All of the isolated RNA was reverse transcribed with the High Capacity cDNA Reverse Transcription Kit, so expressed TCRB transcripts were sequenced. Naive, central memory and regulatory T cell samples underwent deep immunoSEQ sequencing, averaging around 3.6 million total reads per sample. After sorted cells were lysed in RLT buffer, RNA was extracted with DNase-treated RNeasy Micro or Mini kits, with the choice depending on cell number. To prevent cross-contamination, every cell subset was processed on its own, while patient and healthy donor samples were processed together. TCRB sequences were amplified from cDNA with the immunoSEQ multiplex PCR, producing 87-bp fragments spanning the CDR3 region. The amplicons were sequenced using the Illumina HiSeq platform. From the authors' description of their analysis: PCR bias was corrected computationally using synthetic template baselines, and reads within Hamming distance 2 were collapsed, with unmergeable singletons discarded. Reads were aligned against IMGT so that V, D and J genes, CDR3 length and insertions or deletions at six rearrangement sites could be assigned. Within each subset, clonotype counts were normalized to the number of sorted cells before true diversity and Gini coefficients were calculated with the tcR R package. The overlap coefficient, calculated on TCRB nucleotide sequences, was used to quantify repertoire sharing. Out-of-frame TCRB sequences from naive cells were analyzed to stand in for the pre-selection repertoire. This is the immuneACCESS table as TCRdb keeps it, with only in-frame sequences that have V and J called. A part of the clones is gone; compared with another copy, unresolved V genes explain less than half, and the rest is unexplained. Clonal size and the V and J genes are those of that table, whereas D and trimming came from the DNA. The sample data list about half a million clones, and approximately 30% of these were observed just once. Jointly, the top ten make up more than 0.055% of the sample.

The V and J genes are TRBV5-1 and TRBJ2-1; a stretch of 12 junction bases matches TRBD2. The sequencing input was naive CD4+ T cells from blood. Sample cell subset or site, as interpreted from the label and publication: true naive CD4+ T cells. This sequence was found in a man aged 18-30 years in good health. The sequence in DNA is TGCGCCAGCAGCTTCGGGCTAGCGGGAGGGGTATCCTACAATGAGCAGTTCTTC. It translates to CASSFGLAGGVSYNEQFF.